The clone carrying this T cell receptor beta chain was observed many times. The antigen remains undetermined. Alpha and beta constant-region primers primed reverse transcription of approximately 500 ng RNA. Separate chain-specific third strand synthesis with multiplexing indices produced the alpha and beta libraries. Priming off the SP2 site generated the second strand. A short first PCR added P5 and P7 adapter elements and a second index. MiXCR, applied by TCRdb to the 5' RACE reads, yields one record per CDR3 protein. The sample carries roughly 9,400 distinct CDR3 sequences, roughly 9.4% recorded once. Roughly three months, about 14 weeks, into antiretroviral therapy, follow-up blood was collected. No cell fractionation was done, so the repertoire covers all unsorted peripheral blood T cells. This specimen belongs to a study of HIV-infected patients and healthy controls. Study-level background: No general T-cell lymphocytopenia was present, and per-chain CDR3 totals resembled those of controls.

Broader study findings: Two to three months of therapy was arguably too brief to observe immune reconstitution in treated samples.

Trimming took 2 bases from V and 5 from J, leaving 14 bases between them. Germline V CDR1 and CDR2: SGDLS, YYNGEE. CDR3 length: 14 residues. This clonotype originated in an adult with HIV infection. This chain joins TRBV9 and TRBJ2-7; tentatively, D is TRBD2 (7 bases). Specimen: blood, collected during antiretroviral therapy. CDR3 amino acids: CASSVRGAHDEQYF. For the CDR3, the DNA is TGTGCCAGCAGCGTCCGGGGGGCCCACGACGAGCAGTACTTC.